This T cell receptor beta chain is drawn from a study of control samples from healthy donors and cancer patients. Repertoires were generated with immunoSEQ multiplex PCR, while TCRdb's copy carries only in-frame clones and drops some. Counted here are around 80,000 clones, about 94% occurring once; the ten biggest clones make up over 2.5%. The CDR3 contains 11 residues. Germline V lookup: CDR1 DFQATT, CDR2 SNEGSKA (reference sequence). V shed 3 bases, J shed 12 bases, and the junction held 3 bases outside the gene matches. This chain uses TRBV20-1 with TRBJ1-5; 9 positions match TRBD1. Sequenced sample: blood. The receptor was isolated from a woman younger than 45 in good health. Here the CDR3 DNA reads TGCAGTGCTAGCCGGGACAGGGACCAGCATTTT. Residues: CSASRDRDQHF.